The clone carrying this TCR beta chain was counted between two and nine times. Its target is unknown. This record comes from a study of T-cell reconstitution after alpha-beta-depleted transplantation in children. Overall study results and limits: Several hundred graft clones that had expanded were reportedly the source of alpha-beta T cells about two months after transplant. Some patients' high day-60 TCRbeta diversity was traced to surviving recipient T cells and thymic progenitors. A year had passed since transplant, and T-cell counts and diversity by then came mostly from newly produced T cells.

Library preparation (for TCRbeta) was performed with unique molecular identifiers. MiXCR was run by TCRdb on the PCR reads, yielding one entry per CDR3 protein. The sample records about 290,000 distinct CDR3 sequences, roughly 7.8% being singletons. Source: peripheral blood, taken 360 days after TCRalphabeta/CD19-depleted stem cell transplant. The source of this sequence is a female patient aged 2-9 years who had a stem cell transplant for Fanconi anemia, so the T cells may come from the graft donor.

As DNA, the CDR3 is TGTGCCAGTAGTACCGGGGACACTCGATACAATGAGCAGTTCTTC. Translated, it gives CASSTGDTRYNEQFF. The chain employs TRBV19 and TRBJ2-1; D may be TRBD1 (6 bases). The CDR3 loop spans 15 amino acids. The V and J ends lost 4 bases and 4 bases respectively, with 14 bases between them. CDR1 and CDR2 from the germline V gene are LNHDA and SQIVND (reference sequence).